This note documents a single T cell receptor beta chain sequence. Its binding antigen is unknown. Qualities for individual bases were not recorded, and no much larger clone is one base off. Each donor gave one peripheral blood draw, averaging approximately 0.12 L, which was collected into heparinised tubes. A BD FACSAria II and a panel including CD45RO, CCR7, CD25, CD127, CD95 and CD27 were used to sort naive, central memory, regulatory and stem cell-like memory CD4+ T cells. A purity above 95% was achieved for all sorted populations. Right away, PBMCs were isolated by Lymphoprep density gradient centrifugation and were stained directly, with no culture step. Samples were stained and sorted in pairs, with one healthy donor and one patient per experiment, so that batch effects were minimized. This sample was included in a study of beta chain features in type 1 diabetes (dated by TCRdb to 2017 to 2018). Notes on the research overall: Mean age, gender distribution, total cell number and subset yield were not different between patients and healthy donors. A total of under 140,000,000 sorted cells were examined across all samples, and the number of cells per subset was strongly correlated with RNA yield. The study compared the TCRB repertoires of sorted circulating CD4+ T cell subsets in recently diagnosed type 1 diabetes patients with those in matched healthy donors. Regulatory and stem cell-like memory subsets were isolated from only 8 patients and about eight healthy donors, whereas naive and central memory subsets came from all 28 donors. Study-level results and caveats: Only small numbers of individuals were included in the HLA sub-analyses, which left unresolved whether HLA type had any influence on TCRB rearrangement. Because cDNA rather than genomic DNA was sequenced, highly expressing activated cells could have been over-represented, although no difference in activation and CD3 levels was found between groups. Fewer insertions and more nucleotide deletions at VDJ recombination sites were observed in patients with type 1 diabetes, implying thymic rearrangement abnormalities. A moderate but significant shortening of TCRB CDR3 length was observed in type 1 diabetes patients in all four CD4+ subsets. Shorter templates might have been favored by PCR, but patient and control samples were amplified and corrected together, so both groups would have been affected equally by any skew. Naive, central memory and regulatory TCRB repertoires appeared more similar among patients than among healthy donors.

The entire isolated RNA was reverse transcribed using the High Capacity cDNA Reverse Transcription Kit, and thus expressed TCRB transcripts were sequenced. Deep immunoSEQ sequencing was applied to naive, central memory and regulatory T cell samples, giving an average of roughly 3.3 million total reads per sample. Sorted cells were lysed in RLT buffer, and RNA was extracted using DNase-treated RNeasy Micro or Mini kits according to cell number. Each cell subset was processed separately to prevent cross-contamination, with patient and healthy donor samples processed together. The immunoSEQ multiplex PCR was used to amplify TCRB sequences from cDNA, yielding 87-bp fragments that span the CDR3 region. Sequencing of the amplicons was done on the Illumina HiSeq platform. The original pipeline was this. PCR bias was corrected computationally using synthetic template baselines, and reads within Hamming distance 2 were collapsed, with unmergeable singletons discarded. Reads were aligned against IMGT to assign V, D and J genes, CDR3 length and insertions or deletions at six rearrangement sites. Within each subset, clonotype counts were normalized to sorted cell number, and only after that were true diversity and Gini coefficients computed with the tcR R package. The overlap coefficient, calculated on TCRB nucleotide sequences, was used to quantify repertoire sharing. TCRdb mirrors the immuneACCESS table, restricted to in-frame sequences. Some clones are absent from its copies; in checked studies, under half trace to an unresolved V gene, and the reason for the others is unknown. Clonal size and the V and J genes are those of that table, whereas D and trimming came from the DNA. Recorded for this sample are some 350,000 clones; around 10% of them occurred a single time. The ten largest clones take up roughly 0.54% of the sample.

From the germline V gene, CDR1 is MGHRA and CDR2 is YSYEKL. V is shortened by 4 bases, J by 4 bases, and the region joining them spans 13 bases. Including the terminal cysteine and phenylalanine, the CDR3 comprises 14 residues. The CDR3 DNA has 42 bases and is translated from base 1. The TCR was taken from a man aged 25 to 40 with type 1 diabetes. The chain is assembled from TRBV4-1 and TRBJ2-5, and perhaps TRBD1 as D gene, on 6 matching bases. The material sequenced was central memory CD4+ T cells from blood. The DNA sequence follows: TGCGCCAGCAGCCCATGGGGCAGGGGAGAGACCCAGTACTTC. This translates into CASSPWGRGETQYF.